Sequencing of this T cell receptor beta chain was carried out in a study of graft-versus-host responses after intestinal transplantation. Clones were sequenced by immunoSEQ multiplex PCR, and TCRdb holds only the in-frame ones, with some missing. Here the sample spans tens of thousands of clones, 90% to 95% being singletons. This material consisted of PBMCs, taken 16 days after intestinal transplant. The receptor was derived from a human patient who received an intestinal transplant, so some T cells may come from the graft donor.

CDR3 DNA: TGTGCCAGCAGCTCCTCTGGGTCGGCGCCGGCTTTCTTT. This codes for CASSSSGSAPAFF. V gene TRBV7-9 combines with J gene TRBJ1-1; unclear D gene. The CDR3 totals 13 residues. The germline gives CDR1 SEHNR, CDR2 FQNEAQ (reference sequence). V lost 4 bases to trimming and J lost 11 bases, with 17 bases between them.